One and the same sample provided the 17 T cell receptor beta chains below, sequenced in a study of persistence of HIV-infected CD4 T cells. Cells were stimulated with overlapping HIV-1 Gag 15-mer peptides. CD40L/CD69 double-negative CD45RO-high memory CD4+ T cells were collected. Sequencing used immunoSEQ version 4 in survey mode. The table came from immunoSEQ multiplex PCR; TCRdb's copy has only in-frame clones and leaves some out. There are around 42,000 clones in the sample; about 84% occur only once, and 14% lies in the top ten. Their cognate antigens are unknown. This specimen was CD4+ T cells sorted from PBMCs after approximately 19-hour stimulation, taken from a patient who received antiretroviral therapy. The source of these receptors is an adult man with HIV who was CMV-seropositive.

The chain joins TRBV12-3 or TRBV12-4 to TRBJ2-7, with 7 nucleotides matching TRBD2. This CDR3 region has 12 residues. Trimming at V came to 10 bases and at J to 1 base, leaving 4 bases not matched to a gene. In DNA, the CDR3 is TGTGCCACCTCTAGCGGATCCTACGAGCAGTACTTC. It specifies CATSSGSYEQYF.

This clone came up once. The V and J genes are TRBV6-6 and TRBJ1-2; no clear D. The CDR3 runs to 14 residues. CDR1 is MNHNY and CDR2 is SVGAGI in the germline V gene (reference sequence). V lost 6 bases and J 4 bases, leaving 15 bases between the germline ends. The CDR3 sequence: CASSYIDKVYGYTF. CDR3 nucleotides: TGTGCCAGCAGCTACATCGATAAGGTCTATGGCTACACCTTC.

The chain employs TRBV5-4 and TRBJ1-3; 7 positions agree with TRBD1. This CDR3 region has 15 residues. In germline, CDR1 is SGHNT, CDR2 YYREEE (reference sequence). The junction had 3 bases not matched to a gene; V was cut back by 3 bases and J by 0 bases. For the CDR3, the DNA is TGTGCCAGCAGCTCCCGGACAGGCTCTGGAAACACCATATATTTT. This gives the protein CASSSRTGSGNTIYF.

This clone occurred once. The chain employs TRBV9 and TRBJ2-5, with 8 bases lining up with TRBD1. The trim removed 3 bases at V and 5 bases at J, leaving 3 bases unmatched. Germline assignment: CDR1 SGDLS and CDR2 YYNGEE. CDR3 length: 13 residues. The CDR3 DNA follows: TGTGCCAGCAGCGCGGACAGGGAGGAGACCCAGTACTTC. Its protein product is CASSADREETQYF.

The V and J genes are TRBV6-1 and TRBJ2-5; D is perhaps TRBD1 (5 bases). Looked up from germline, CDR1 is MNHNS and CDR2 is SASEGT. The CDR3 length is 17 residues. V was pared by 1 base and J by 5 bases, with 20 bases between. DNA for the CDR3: TGTGCCAGCAGTGAAGTCGGTGGTAACAGGCCACGGGAGACCCAGTACTTC. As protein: CASSEVGGNRPRETQYF.

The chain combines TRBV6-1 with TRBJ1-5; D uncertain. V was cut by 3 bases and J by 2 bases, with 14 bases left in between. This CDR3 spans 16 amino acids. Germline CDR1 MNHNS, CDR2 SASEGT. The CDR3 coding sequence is TGTGCCAGCAGTGACCTGCGCGGGGTTGGCAATCAGCCCCAGCATTTT. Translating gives CASSDLRGVGNQPQHF.

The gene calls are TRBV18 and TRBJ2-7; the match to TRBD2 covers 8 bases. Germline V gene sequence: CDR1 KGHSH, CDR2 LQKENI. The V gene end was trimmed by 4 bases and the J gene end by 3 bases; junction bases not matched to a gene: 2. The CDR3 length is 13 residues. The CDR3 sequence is CASSLAGIYEQYF. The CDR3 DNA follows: TGTGCCAGCTCACTAGCGGGGATCTACGAGCAGTACTTC.

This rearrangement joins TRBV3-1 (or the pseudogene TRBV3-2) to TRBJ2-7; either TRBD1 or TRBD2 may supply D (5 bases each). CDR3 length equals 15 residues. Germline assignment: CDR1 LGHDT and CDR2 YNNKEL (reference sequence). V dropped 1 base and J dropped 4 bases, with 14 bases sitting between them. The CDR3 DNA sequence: TGTGCCAGCAGCCAAGGATCAACCGGGGCATACGAGCAGTACTTC. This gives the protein CASSQGSTGAYEQYF.

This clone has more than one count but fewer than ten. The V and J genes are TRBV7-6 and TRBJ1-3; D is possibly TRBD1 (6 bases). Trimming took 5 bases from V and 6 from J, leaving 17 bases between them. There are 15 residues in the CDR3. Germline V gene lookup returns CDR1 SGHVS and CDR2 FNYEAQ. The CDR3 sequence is CASSQVRGRENTIYF. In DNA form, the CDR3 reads TGTGCCAGCAGCCAAGTCAGGGGAAGGGAAAACACCATATATTTT.

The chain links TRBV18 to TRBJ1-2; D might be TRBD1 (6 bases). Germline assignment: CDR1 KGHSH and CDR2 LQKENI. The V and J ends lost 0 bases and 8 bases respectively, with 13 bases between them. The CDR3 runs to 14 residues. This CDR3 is CASSPPGGLGGYTF. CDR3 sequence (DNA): TGTGCCAGCTCACCACCGGGGGGGCTCGGAGGCTACACCTTC.

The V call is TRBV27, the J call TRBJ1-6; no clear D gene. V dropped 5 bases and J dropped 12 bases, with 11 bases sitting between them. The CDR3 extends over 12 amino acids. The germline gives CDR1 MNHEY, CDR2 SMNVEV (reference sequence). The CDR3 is CASSVPLRPLHF. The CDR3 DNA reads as TGTGCCAGCAGTGTTCCGCTTAGACCCCTCCACTTT.

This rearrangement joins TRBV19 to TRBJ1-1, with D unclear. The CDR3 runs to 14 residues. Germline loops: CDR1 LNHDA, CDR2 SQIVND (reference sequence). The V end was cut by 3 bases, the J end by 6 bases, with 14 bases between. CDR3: CASSMSRLRPEAFF. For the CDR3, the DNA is TGTGCCAGTAGTATGAGCCGCCTACGGCCTGAAGCTTTCTTT.

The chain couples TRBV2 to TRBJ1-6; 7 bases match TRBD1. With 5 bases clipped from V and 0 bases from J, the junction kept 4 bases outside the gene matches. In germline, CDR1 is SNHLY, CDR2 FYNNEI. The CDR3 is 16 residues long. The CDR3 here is CASSSTGSSYNSPLHF. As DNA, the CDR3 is TGTGCCAGCAGTTCGACAGGGAGCTCCTATAATTCACCCCTCCACTTT.

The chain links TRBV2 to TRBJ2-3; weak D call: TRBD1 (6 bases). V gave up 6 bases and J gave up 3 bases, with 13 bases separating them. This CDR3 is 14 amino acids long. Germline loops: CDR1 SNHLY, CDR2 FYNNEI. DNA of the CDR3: TGTGCCAGCAGCTGGCAGGGGTTAACAGATACGCAGTATTTT. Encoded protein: CASSWQGLTDTQYF.

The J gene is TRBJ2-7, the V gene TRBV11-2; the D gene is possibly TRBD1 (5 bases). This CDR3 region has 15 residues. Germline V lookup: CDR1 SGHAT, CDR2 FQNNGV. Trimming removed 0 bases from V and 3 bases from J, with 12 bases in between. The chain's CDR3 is CASSLDHRSRYEQYF. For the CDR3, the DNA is TGTGCCAGCAGCTTAGATCACAGGTCCCGCTACGAGCAGTACTTC.

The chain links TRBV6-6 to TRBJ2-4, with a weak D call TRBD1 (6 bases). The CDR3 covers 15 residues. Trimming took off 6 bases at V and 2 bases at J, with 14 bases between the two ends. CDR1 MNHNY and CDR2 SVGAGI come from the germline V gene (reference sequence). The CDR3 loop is CASSQIRGSKNIQYF. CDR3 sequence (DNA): TGTGCCAGCAGCCAAATCAGGGGTTCCAAAAACATTCAGTACTTC.

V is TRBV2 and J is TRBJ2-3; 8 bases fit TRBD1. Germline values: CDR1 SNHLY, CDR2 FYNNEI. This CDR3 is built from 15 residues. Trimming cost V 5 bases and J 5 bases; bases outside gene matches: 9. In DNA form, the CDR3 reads TGTGCCAGCAGTCCCGACAGGGGAATTAGAGATACGCAGTATTTT. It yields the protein CASSPDRGIRDTQYF.